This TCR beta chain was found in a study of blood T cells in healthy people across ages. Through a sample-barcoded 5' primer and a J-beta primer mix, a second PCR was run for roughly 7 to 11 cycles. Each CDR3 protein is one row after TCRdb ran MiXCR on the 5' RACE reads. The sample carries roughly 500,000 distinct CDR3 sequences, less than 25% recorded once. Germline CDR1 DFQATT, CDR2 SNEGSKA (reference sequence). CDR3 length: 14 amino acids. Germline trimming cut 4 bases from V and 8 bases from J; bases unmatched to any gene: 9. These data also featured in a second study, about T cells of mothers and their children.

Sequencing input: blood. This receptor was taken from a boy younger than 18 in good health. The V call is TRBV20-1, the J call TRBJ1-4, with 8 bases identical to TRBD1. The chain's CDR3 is CSAKETGAGEKLFF. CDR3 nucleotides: TGCAGTGCTAAAGAGACAGGGGCAGGGGAAAAACTGTTTTTT.